One sample yielded the 10 T cell receptor beta chains listed below, sequenced in a study of glioma-infiltrating T cells after dendritic cell vaccination. Sequencing used immunoSEQ multiplex PCR; TCRdb keeps in-frame clones, though not all of them. The data hold about 92,000 clones, with approximately 84% observed a single time. The source was blood, collected before dendritic cell vaccination. The receptors here all came from a human donor with glioblastoma.

The V call is TRBV9, the J call TRBJ1-2, with TRBD1 as a possible D gene (5 bases). Trimming shortened V by 3 bases and J by 8 bases, and 11 bases separated the two germline ends. This CDR3 has 12 residues. Per germline, CDR1 SGDLS and CDR2 YYNGEE. The CDR3 reads CASSGGGFGYTF. CDR3 coding DNA: TGTGCCAGCAGCGGCGGGGGATTCGGCTACACCTTC.

CDR3 in DNA: TGTGCCAGCAGCTTGACAGGGGGGTACGGGACTGAAGCTTTCTTT. Translating it yields CASSLTGGYGTEAFF. The chain uses TRBV7-9 and TRBJ1-1; 9 bases match TRBD1. V trimming: 3 bases; J trimming: 5 bases; junction bases outside the gene matches: 7. The CDR3 covers 15 residues. Germline CDR1 and CDR2: SEHNR and FQNEAQ (reference sequence). The complete variable domain, with remaining parts taken from reference TRBV7-9 and TRBJ1-1, reads DTGVSQNPRHKITKRGQNVTFRCDPISEHNRLYWYRQTLGQGPEFLTYFQNEAQLEKSRLLSDRFSAERPKGSFSTLEIQRTEQGDSAMYLCASSLTGGYGTEAFFGQGTRLTVV.

This chain joins TRBV4-1 and TRBJ2-5; tentatively, D is TRBD2 (5 bases). CDR1 and CDR2 (germline): MGHRA, YSYEKL. This CDR3 spans 17 amino acids. With 0 bases removed from V and 1 base from J, the gap between germline ends came to 15 bases. The CDR3 is CASSQDYSSGGQETQYF. The CDR3 bases are TGCGCCAGCAGCCAAGATTATTCCAGCGGAGGCCAAGAGACCCAGTACTTC.

The chain uses TRBV4-2 and TRBJ2-3; TRBD1 matches at 7 bases. The CDR3 spans 16 residues. Per the germline V gene, CDR1 is LGHNA and CDR2 is YNFKEQ. Losses at the gene ends were 3 bases for V and 2 bases for J; bases not matched to a gene: 8. The CDR3 is CASSQSQQGFTDTQYF. CDR3 coding DNA: TGTGCCAGCAGCCAGAGCCAACAGGGGTTCACAGATACGCAGTATTTT.

The chain links TRBV7-5 to TRBJ2-7; the table's D call of TRBD1 was not tested on the DNA. TRBV7-5 is assigned pseudogene status. CDR3 length: 14 amino acids. The CDR3 sequence: CVRSPQWQGVEQYF. The CDR3 DNA reads TGTGTCAGAAGCCCTCAGTGGCAGGGTGTCGAGCAGTACTTC.

The rearrangement links TRBV6-1 to TRBJ1-2; D is unresolved. V gave up 0 bases and J gave up 4 bases, with 9 bases separating them. The CDR3 has 14 amino acids. Germline V gene sequence: CDR1 MNHNS, CDR2 SASEGT. The CDR3 sequence: CASSEAAGPYGYTF. In DNA, the CDR3 is TGTGCCAGCAGTGAAGCAGCAGGCCCCTATGGCTACACCTTC.

The rearrangement links TRBV5-1 to TRBJ2-7; 9 bases line up with TRBD1. With V trimmed by 3 bases and J by 1 base, 8 bases remained unmatched. CDR1 is SGHRS, CDR2 YFSETQ, per germline. The CDR3 is 16 residues long. CDR3 in DNA: TGCGCCAGCAGCTACTCGGGACAGGGAACATCCTACGAGCAGTACTTC. It yields the protein CASSYSGQGTSYEQYF.

This clone was detected once. This CDR3 is CASSVQGGYGYTF. In DNA form, the CDR3 reads TGTGCCAGCAGCGTACAGGGTGGATATGGCTACACCTTC. The chain joins TRBV7-8 to TRBJ1-2; TRBD1 might be the D (6 bases). The V end was cut by 5 bases, the J end by 5 bases, with 12 bases between. Germline values: CDR1 SGHVS, CDR2 FQNEAQ. This CDR3 has 13 amino acids.

V usage is TRBV7-9 and J usage is TRBJ2-1; D possibly corresponds to TRBD1 (6 bases). V lost 5 bases, J lost 2 bases, and 16 bases lay in between. Germline V CDR1 and CDR2: SEHNR, FQNEAQ (reference sequence). The CDR3 extends over 16 amino acids. The CDR3 bases are TGTGCCAGCAGCGGAAGGGACATATGGACCTACAATGAGCAGTTCTTC. It codes for CASSGRDIWTYNEQFF.

The CDR3 sequence is CASSQQGNEQYF. Written as DNA, the CDR3 is TGTGCCAGCAGCCAACAGGGGAACGAGCAGTACTTC. The genes are TRBV5-6 and TRBJ2-7, with 7 bases fitting TRBD1. Germline CDR1 is SGHDT and CDR2 is YYEEEE. V shed 4 bases, J shed 5 bases, and the junction held 3 bases outside the gene matches. This CDR3 has 12 amino acids.